The 11 T cell receptor beta chains below all came from one sample that was sequenced in a study of T cell responses to AZD1222 COVID-19 vaccine. Data came from immunoSEQ multiplex PCR; TCRdb stores just in-frame clones and leaves some out. The profile shows 85,000 or so clones, 75% to 95% of them singletons. The specimen was peripheral blood, collected 28 days after the second AZD1222 dose. Receptors originate from an adult who received the AZD1222 COVID-19 vaccine.

In DNA, the CDR3 is TGTGCCATCGCGGCCTGGATCGGCGGGGCTGACACCGGGGAGCTGTTTTTT. It translates to CAIAAWIGGADTGELFF. V is TRBV10-3 and J is TRBJ2-2; maybe TRBD2 (6 bases). The CDR3 runs to 17 residues. Trimming pared 8 bases from V and 3 bases from J, leaving 22 bases between. Germline CDR1 ENHRY, CDR2 SYGVKD.

The V gene is TRBV10-3, the J gene TRBJ1-6; D is uncertain. This CDR3 has 14 residues. Germline V gene lookup returns CDR1 ENHRY and CDR2 SYGVKD. Trimming cost V 10 bases and J 8 bases, with 18 bases left between them. The CDR3 bases are TGTGCCACCCCTTGGGTGGGGATGGATTCACCCCTCCACTTT. Its protein product is CATPWVGMDSPLHF.

The chain joins TRBV10-3 to TRBJ2-7; possibly TRBD1 for D (6 bases). The CDR3 length is 13 residues. In germline, CDR1 is ENHRY, CDR2 SYGVKD. The V end lost 3 bases, the J end lost 3 bases, and 9 bases lay between the germline ends. In DNA, the CDR3 is TGTGCCATCAGTGATAGAGGGGGCTACGAGCAGTACTTC. Protein sequence: CAISDRGGYEQYF.

This chain uses TRBV10-3 with TRBJ1-2; 7 bases match TRBD1. The CDR3 covers 14 residues. The J segment lost 4 bases and the V segment lost 5 bases, leaving 7 bases of the junction unmatched. Per the germline V gene, CDR1 is ENHRY and CDR2 is SYGVKD. Here the CDR3 reads CAISTGQRSYGYTF. The CDR3 DNA reads as TGTGCCATCAGTACGGGACAGCGGTCCTATGGCTACACCTTC.

The genes are TRBV27 and TRBJ2-3; D is perhaps TRBD2 (5 bases). This CDR3 region has 15 residues. Germline V gene lookup returns CDR1 MNHEY and CDR2 SMNVEV (reference sequence). Trimming pared 3 bases from V and 2 bases from J, leaving 12 bases between. The DNA of the CDR3 is TGTGCCAGCAGTTTCTCACTAGGGTTCACAGATACGCAGTATTTT. Amino acids: CASSFSLGFTDTQYF.

The CDR3 DNA sequence: TGTGCCAGTCTTATATTAGCGGGAGAGGTCGACGAGCAGTACTTC. Translated, it gives CASLILAGEVDEQYF. This sequence joins TRBV19 and TRBJ2-7; the match to TRBD2 covers 9 bases. The CDR3 sequence is 15 residues long. Per the germline V gene, CDR1 is LNHDA and CDR2 is SQIVND (reference sequence). The J segment lost 5 bases and the V segment lost 8 bases, leaving 13 bases of the junction unmatched.

The V gene is TRBV27, the J gene TRBJ1-2; the match to TRBD1 covers 10 bases. The CDR3 is 14 residues long. Germline V gives CDR1 MNHEY, CDR2 SMNVEV (reference sequence). The J segment lost 8 bases and the V segment lost 3 bases, leaving 6 bases of the junction unmatched. The CDR3 sequence: CASSLPGTGEGYTF. The CDR3 DNA follows: TGTGCCAGCAGTTTGCCCGGGACAGGGGAAGGCTACACCTTC.

V gene TRBV6-5 combines with J gene TRBJ1-6; 8 bases line up with TRBD1. The CDR3 length is 15 residues. V lost 7 bases to trimming and J lost 12 bases; unmatched junction nucleotides: 14. Germline CDR1 is MNHEY and CDR2 is SVGAGI. CDR3 in amino acids: CASTGDRIESVPLHF. The DNA for the CDR3 is TGTGCCAGCACCGGGGACAGGATTGAGAGTGTACCCCTCCACTTT.

The chain has TRBV12-3 or TRBV12-4 and TRBJ1-1; D not resolved. The CDR3 has 13 residues. V shed 7 bases and J shed 4 bases, with 13 bases lying between them. CDR3 in DNA: TGTGCCAGCACCCCGGATCAGATCACTGAAGCTTTCTTT. This sequence encodes CASTPDQITEAFF.

In this sample, this clone turned up once. J is TRBJ1-2 and V is TRBV6-5, with 9 nucleotides matching TRBD1. Germline lookup yields CDR1 MNHEY and CDR2 SVGAGI. The junction had 5 bases not matched to a gene; V was cut back by 5 bases and J by 4 bases. The CDR3 covers 14 residues. The CDR3 region has the DNA TGTGCCAGCAGTCAGCGACAGGGGGGCTATGGCTACACCTTC. This gives the protein CASSQRQGGYGYTF.

The rearrangement uses TRBV28 and TRBJ2-7; 7 positions match TRBD2. With V trimmed by 6 bases and J by 1 base, 3 bases remained unmatched. This CDR3 has 13 amino acids. Looked up from germline, CDR1 is MDHEN and CDR2 is SYDVKM. The CDR3 reads CASRVGLSYEQYF. The CDR3 DNA reads TGTGCCAGCAGGGTGGGACTATCCTACGAGCAGTACTTC.